These T cell receptor beta chains were read from a single sample in a study of blood T cell repertoires in COVID-19. Assay used: immunoSEQ multiplex PCR; TCRdb lists only in-frame clones, some missing. The repertoire holds around 300,000 clones, with roughly 88% as singletons. The specimen sequenced was peripheral blood. The receptors were gathered from a woman in her 30s with COVID-19, enrolled during active disease. CDR3s include the opening cysteine and the closing phenylalanine or tryptophan. D genes are given only for firm matches. Not all rows give a size; the values are once, few, many and, for expanded clones, a class.

j_gene | abundance | d_gene | v_gene | CDR3aa | CDR3nt
TRBJ1-2 | - | TRBD1 | TRBV19 | CASSIDQTAGGRGYTF | TGTGCCAGTAGTATAGATCAAACGGCAGGGGGTCGTGGCTACACCTTC
TRBJ2-3 | few | TRBD2 | TRBV5-1 | CASSPEAGTSTDTQYF | TGCGCCAGCAGCCCTGAAGCGGGGACTAGCACAGATACGCAGTATTTT
TRBJ1-1 | once | - | TRBV11-3 | CASSLPSGETRYTEAFF | TGTGCCAGCAGCTTACCCTCCGGGGAGACCCGGTACACTGAAGCTTTCTTT
TRBJ2-3 | - | TRBD2 | TRBV24-1 | CATSVPGGSEDTQYF | TGTGCCACCAGTGTACCGGGGGGGTCTGAAGATACGCAGTATTTT
TRBJ1-1 | - | TRBD1 | TRBV2 | CASSPDRVNTEAFF | TGTGCCAGCAGTCCGGACAGGGTGAACACTGAAGCTTTCTTT
TRBJ1-6 | - | TRBD1 | TRBV6-5 | CASRLTGGGSPLHF | TGTGCCAGCAGGCTGACAGGGGGCGGTTCACCCCTCCACTTT
TRBJ1-6 | - | - | TRBV10-2 | CASSAQPSSPLHF | TGCGCCAGCAGCGCCCAGCCTAGTTCACCCCTCCACTTT
TRBJ1-1 | - | - | TRBV6-5 | CASSILTSAEAFF | TGTGCCAGCAGTATTCTAACTAGCGCTGAAGCTTTCTTT
TRBJ2-7 | - | TRBD1 | TRBV18 | CASLRQGVRVQYF | TGTGCCAGCCTAAGACAGGGTGTCCGTGTGCAGTACTTC
TRBJ1-1 | - | - | TRBV6-5 | CASSYTGQGAEAFF | TGTGCCAGCAGTTACACCGGCCAGGGCGCTGAAGCTTTCTTT
TRBJ1-5 | - | - | TRBV6-6 | CASSPGDQPQHF | TGTGCCAGCAGCCCCGGTGATCAGCCCCAGCATTTT
TRBJ2-2 | - | - | TRBV7-9 | CASNGASGELFF | TGTGCCAGCAATGGGGCGTCCGGGGAGCTGTTTTTT
TRBJ2-3 | - | - | TRBV6-5 | CASRPQGLSTDTQYF | TGTGCCAGCAGACCCCAGGGGCTAAGCACAGATACGCAGTATTTT
TRBJ1-1 | - | TRBD1 | TRBV19 | CASSKGLAGGTEAFF | TGTGCCAGTAGTAAGGGCCTCGCAGGGGGCACTGAAGCTTTCTTT
TRBJ1-5 | - | - | TRBV6-1 | CASSETIGQHQPQHF | TGTGCCAGCAGTGAAACGATAGGACAGCATCAGCCCCAGCATTTT
TRBJ1-2 | - | - | TRBV9 | CASSVEAGILPHYGYTF | TGTGCCAGCAGCGTAGAGGCAGGGATCCTCCCCCACTATGGCTACACCTTC
TRBJ1-5 | - | TRBD1 | TRBV19 | CASSEEQGVQPQHF | TGTGCCAGTAGTGAGGAACAGGGGGTTCAGCCCCAGCATTTT
TRBJ1-6 | - | - | TRBV27 | CASSLKQGRPPLHF | TGTGCCAGCAGTTTGAAACAGGGTCGGCCACCCCTCCACTTT
TRBJ2-1 | - | - | TRBV12-3/TRBV12-4 | CASSQQSYNEQFF | TGTGCCAGCAGCCAACAGTCCTACAATGAGCAGTTCTTC
TRBJ1-3 | - | TRBD1 | TRBV5-1 | CASSLVAGGTGNTIYF | TGCGCCAGCAGCTTGGTCGCAGGGGGGACTGGAAACACCATATATTTT
TRBJ1-2 | - | TRBD1 | TRBV28 | CASQRTGAYGYTF | TGTGCCAGCCAAAGGACAGGGGCCTATGGCTACACCTTC
TRBJ1-2 | - | TRBD1 | TRBV7-8 | CASSSGGAQGYGYTF | TGTGCCAGCAGCTCAGGGGGCGCACAGGGCTATGGCTACACCTTC
TRBJ1-1 | once | - | TRBV7-9 | CASSRQQGVAFF | TGTGCCAGCAGCCGCCAACAGGGTGTAGCTTTCTTT
TRBJ2-5 | - | TRBD2 | TRBV5-4 | CASSLGTSGGETQYF | TGTGCCAGCAGCCTGGGGACTAGCGGGGGAGAGACCCAGTACTTC
TRBJ2-5 | once | TRBD1 | TRBV2 | CASSRQGTAQETQYF | TGTGCCAGCAGTAGACAGGGGACGGCCCAAGAGACCCAGTACTTC
TRBJ2-1 | - | - | TRBV14 | CASSQDRRRRSYNEQFF | TGTGCCAGCAGCCAAGATCGCCGACGCAGGTCCTACAATGAGCAGTTCTTC